This T cell receptor (beta chain) is drawn from a study of blood T cell repertoires in COVID-19. Study context: The cDNA or gDNA used as material had been derived from T cells, B-cell-depleted T cells, or PBMCs.

TCRdb's copy holds only in-frame clones and misses some; the assay was immunoSEQ multiplex PCR. The sample carries under 500,000 clones, around 90% recorded once. This CDR3 is built from 16 residues. V trimming: 4 bases; J trimming: 2 bases; junction bases outside the gene matches: 7. Germline V lookup: CDR1 SGHDT, CDR2 YYEEEE. The chain employs TRBV5-6 and TRBJ2-1, with TRBD2 matching over 9 bases. Sequencing was done on a sample of PBMCs or T cells enriched from blood (not recorded which). The receptor comes from a woman aged 18 to 35 with acute COVID-19. The CDR3 spells CASSASGGHTYNEQFF. The DNA of the CDR3 is TGTGCCAGCAGCGCGAGCGGGGGGCACACCTACAATGAGCAGTTCTTC.